The T cell receptor beta chain under discussion was sequenced for a study of T cells in Graves' hyperthyroidism and ophthalmopathy. Study in general: Once the initial diagnosis was made, peripheral blood was obtained before any treatment.

This clonotype was seen more than once but under ten times. Its antigen is undetermined. Study-level results: Stable hyperthyroidism was separated from ophthalmopathy by a model based on 13 V-J features.

Researchers amplified the TCR beta CDR3 regions from RNA transcripts. The HTBI primer set was used in a first-round RT-PCR of the TCR CDR3. From the multiplex PCR reads, TCRdb called clonotypes with MiXCR, one entry per CDR3 protein. The profile shows 500,000 to 650,000 distinct CDR3 sequences, 15% to 20% of them singletons. V lost 6 bases to trimming and J lost 9 bases, with 19 bases between them. CDR3 length: 14 residues. Germline lookup yields CDR1 WSHSY and CDR2 SAAADI. The cohort's ophthalmopathy patients, a group with duration under 3 months, had a Clinical Activity Score of at least 3 and a NOSPECS grade of at least 4. Cells are PBMCs isolated from roughly 10 ml of fresh blood.

Source material: blood. The receptor's source is a man aged 35 to 55 with Graves' ophthalmopathy. The chain combines TRBV10-2 with TRBJ2-3, with D hard to call. CDR3 residues: CASSPEGVLGTQYF. DNA for the CDR3: TGCGCCAGCAGCCCAGAAGGAGTCCTAGGGACGCAGTATTTT.